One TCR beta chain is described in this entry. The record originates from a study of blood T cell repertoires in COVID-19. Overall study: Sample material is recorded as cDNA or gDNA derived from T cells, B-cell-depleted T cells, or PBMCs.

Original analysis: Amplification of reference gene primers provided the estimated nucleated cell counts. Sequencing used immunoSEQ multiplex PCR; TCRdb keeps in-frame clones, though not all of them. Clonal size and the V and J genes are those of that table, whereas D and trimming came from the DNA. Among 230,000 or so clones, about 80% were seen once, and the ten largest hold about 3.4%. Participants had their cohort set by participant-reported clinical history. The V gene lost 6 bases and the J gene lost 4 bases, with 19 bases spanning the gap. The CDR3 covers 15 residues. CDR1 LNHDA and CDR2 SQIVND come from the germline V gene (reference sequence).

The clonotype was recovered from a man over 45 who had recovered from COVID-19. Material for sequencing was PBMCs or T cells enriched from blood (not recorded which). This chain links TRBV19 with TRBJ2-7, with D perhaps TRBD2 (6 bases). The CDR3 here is CASSPLARDGYEQYF. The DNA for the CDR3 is TGTGCCAGTAGCCCTCTGGCGCGGGATGGTTACGAGCAGTACTTC.